Detailed here is one T cell receptor beta chain. Antigen unknown. This record comes from a study of T cell responses to AZD1222 COVID-19 vaccine. The study, taken as a whole, reports: There were repertoire samples only from the period after the peak T cell response. The donor cohort was predominantly white British with a female majority, and clonal diversity may have been underestimated.

Sequencing was performed with immunoSEQ multiplex PCR; in TCRdb, only in-frame clones are kept and a portion is missing. The repertoire holds 130,000 to 150,000 clones, with around 88% as singletons. Trimming cost V 4 bases and J 13 bases, with 3 bases left between them. The CDR3 sequence is 8 residues long. The V gene is TRBV5-3, the J gene TRBJ1-5; D unclear. TRBV5-3 is an open reading frame whose function is uncertain. This sample comprised peripheral blood, obtained on day 0 of MenACWY control vaccination. This TCR derives from an adult in good health. CDR3 in amino acids: CARSPQHF. In DNA, the CDR3 is TGTGCCAGAAGCCCGCAGCATTTT.